The 28 T cell receptor beta chains in this list originate from one sample, sequenced in a study of patients and donors after allogeneic stem cell transplantation. Each CDR3 protein is one row after TCRdb ran MiXCR on the RT-PCR reads. There are about 89,000 distinct CDR3 sequences in the sample; 48% occur only once, and approximately 60% lies in the top ten. The sequencing input was blood, either unsorted or a sorted T cell fraction (not recorded which). The receptors were sampled from a human donor who was either an allogeneic HSCT recipient or a stem cell or donor lymphocyte infusion donor (not recorded which). It is not recorded whose cells these are; they may come from a transplant donor.

The chain links TRBV9 to TRBJ1-1; D is unresolved. V was clipped by 0 bases and J by 6 bases, with 9 bases between them. The CDR3 is 13 amino acids. The germline V gene encodes CDR1 SGDLS and CDR2 YYNGEE. The CDR3 DNA reads TGTGCCAGCAGCGTAGGCCTCGCCTCTGAAGCTTTCTTT. This translates into CASSVGLASEAFF.

This chain links TRBV7-6 with TRBJ1-3; D is uncertain. This CDR3 contains 14 residues. CDR1 is SGHVS and CDR2 is FNYEAQ in the germline V gene. V lost 6 bases to trimming and J lost 2 bases, with 11 bases between them. CDR3 bases: TGTGCCAGCAGGGACGGGCTGGCTGGAAACACCATATATTTT. Residues: CASRDGLAGNTIYF.

This clonotype turned up a few times. V is TRBV20-1 and J is TRBJ1-4; D is possibly TRBD1 (6 bases). The CDR3 has 15 residues. With 7 bases removed from V and 5 bases from J, the gap between germline ends came to 20 bases. CDR1 DFQATT and CDR2 SNEGSKA come from the germline V gene (reference sequence). The CDR3 DNA reads TGCAGTGGTCACACCCCAGGGGAGGGAAATGAAAAACTGTTTTTT. As protein: CSGHTPGEGNEKLFF.

The J gene is TRBJ1-1, the V gene TRBV12-3 or TRBV12-4; D gene uncertain. V was clipped by 1 base and J by 6 bases, with 6 bases between them. The CDR3 length is 12 residues. CDR3 coding DNA: TGTGCCAGCAGTTTAGGGTTTCCTGAAGCTTTCTTT. Residues: CASSLGFPEAFF.

The chain employs TRBV28 and TRBJ1-1; TRBD1 matches 8 bases. Germline CDR1 MDHEN, CDR2 SYDVKM. Trimming removed 5 bases from V and 1 base from J; junction bases left unmatched: 6. The CDR3 totals 15 residues. CDR3 bases: TGTGCCAGCAGTCCCGGCGGGACAGGGAACACTGAAGCTTTCTTT. Amino acid sequence: CASSPGGTGNTEAFF.

V and J are TRBV6-6 and TRBJ1-2; D is undetermined. CDR1 is MNHNY, CDR2 SVGAGI, per germline (reference sequence). CDR3 length equals 12 residues. V was clipped by 10 bases and J by 5 bases, with 14 bases between them. In DNA form, the CDR3 reads TGTGCCACCGAGCAGGTCGGGTATGGCTACACCTTC. Amino acid sequence: CATEQVGYGYTF.

The V and J genes are TRBV12-3 or TRBV12-4 and TRBJ1-2, with no clear D. This CDR3 contains 13 residues. The V end was cut by 5 bases, the J end by 1 base, with 8 bases between. DNA for the CDR3: TGTGCCAGCAGTCACCTCCTTAACTATGGCTACACCTTC. It encodes CASSHLLNYGYTF.

The rearrangement joins TRBV29-1 to TRBJ1-1; D remains unclear. Germline values: CDR1 SQVTM, CDR2 ANQGSEA. V lost 1 base and J lost 10, with 13 bases in between. The CDR3 contains 12 residues. CDR3 loop: CSVEGRRRGAFF. The CDR3 coding sequence is TGCAGCGTTGAAGGCCGAAGGCGTGGAGCTTTCTTT.

Concerning this clonotype itself: It is unclear where the CDR3 begins or ends on the DNA, so no DNA is shown, and the CDR3 is as TCRdb lists it. The chain is built from TRBV21-1 and TRBJ1-5; the table names TRBD1, a call not compared with the DNA. TRBV21-1 is marked as a pseudogene. The CDR3 region is 17 residues in length, termini included. CDR3 in amino acids: CASVPVVVGKGNQPQHF.

This clonotype was recorded a few times. This chain uses TRBV29-1 with TRBJ1-2; no firm D call. This CDR3 comprises 13 residues. Germline V gene data show CDR1 as SQVTM and CDR2 as ANQGSEA. With 5 bases removed from V and 6 bases from J, the gap between germline ends came to 16 bases. The CDR3 reads CSVSAHKLDGYTF. The CDR3, as DNA: TGCAGCGTTTCCGCACACAAACTGGATGGCTACACCTTC.

The rearrangement joins TRBV19 to TRBJ2-2; D is perhaps TRBD1 or TRBD2 (5 bases each). Germline loops: CDR1 LNHDA, CDR2 SQIVND (reference sequence). Between the trimmed V and J ends, which lost 6 bases and 3 bases, there was a span of 11 bases. The CDR3 has 14 residues. The CDR3 DNA follows: TGTGCCAGTAGGAGGGGACCGTACACCGGGGAGCTGTTTTTT. Its translation: CASRRGPYTGELFF.

This clonotype came up a few times. This rearrangement joins TRBV6-5 to TRBJ2-2; TRBD2 matches at 8 bases. The CDR3 has 16 residues. V gave up 0 bases and J gave up 2 bases; unmatched junction bases: 2. Germline CDR1 is MNHEY and CDR2 is SVGAGI. The CDR3, as DNA: TGTGCCAGCAGTTACTCGCTAGCGGGTAACACCGGGGAGCTGTTTTTT. This gives the protein CASSYSLAGNTGELFF.

V and J are TRBV19 and TRBJ2-7; TRBD2 agrees at 13 bases. Per germline, CDR1 LNHDA and CDR2 SQIVND (reference sequence). J gave up 3 bases and V 4 bases, and 6 bases lay outside the gene matches. The CDR3 has 16 residues. The CDR3 coding sequence is TGTGCCAGTAGTACCTCGAGGACTAGCGGGAGCTACGAGCAGTACTTC. Its protein product is CASSTSRTSGSYEQYF.

This clonotype was counted only a few times. The chain recombines TRBV6-5 with TRBJ1-2; D uncertain. Germline lookup yields CDR1 MNHEY and CDR2 SVGAGI. Trimming took 5 bases from V and 0 from J, leaving 13 bases between them. The CDR3 contains 15 residues. CDR3: CASSQTVLANYGYTF. The CDR3 region has the DNA TGTGCCAGCAGTCAGACGGTACTAGCTAACTATGGCTACACCTTC.

This clonotype is a singleton in its sample. This chain joins TRBV5-6 and TRBJ1-2, with TRBD1 matching over 11 bases. Germline trimming cut 3 bases from V and 1 base from J; bases unmatched to any gene: 11. Germline V gene sequence: CDR1 SGHDT, CDR2 YYEEEE. This CDR3 has 18 residues. CDR3 in amino acids: CASSSYRWGQGVNYGYTF. CDR3 sequence (DNA): TGTGCCAGCAGCTCCTACCGTTGGGGACAGGGGGTTAACTATGGCTACACCTTC.

A few counts support this clonotype. The J gene is TRBJ1-2, the V gene TRBV5-1; 11 nucleotides match TRBD1. Trimming took 4 bases from V and 8 from J; bases not matched to a gene: 7. CDR3 length: 14 residues. Germline CDR1 and CDR2: SGHRS and YFSETQ. CDR3 in amino acids: CASSLDRGRIGYTF. Written as DNA, the CDR3 is TGCGCCAGCAGCCTGGACAGGGGGCGGATAGGCTACACCTTC.

The chain couples TRBV21-1 to TRBJ1-2; the D call TRBD1 from the table was never checked on the DNA. TRBV21-1 is a pseudogene segment. There are 18 residues in the CDR3. The CDR3 coding sequence is TGTGCCAGCAGCTCAGGGGAGGTTCGACAGGGGTGTAACTATGGCTACACCTTC. Translating gives CASSSGEVRQGCNYGYTF.

V usage is TRBV5-1 and J usage is TRBJ2-7; 11 bases are shared with TRBD2. Germline loops: CDR1 SGHRS, CDR2 YFSETQ. The junction had 2 bases not matched to a gene; V was cut back by 2 bases and J by 1 base. The CDR3 has 15 amino acids. CDR3 in amino acids: CASSLLAGESYEQYF. CDR3 nucleotide sequence: TGCGCCAGCAGCTTACTAGCGGGGGAATCCTACGAGCAGTACTTC.

This clonotype has a handful of counts. The CDR3, as DNA: TGTGCCAGCAGTCCCTTACCCTACGAGCAGTACTTC. This translates into CASSPLPYEQYF. The V call is TRBV28, the J call TRBJ2-7; D unresolved. The CDR3 contains 12 residues. The germline V gene encodes CDR1 MDHEN and CDR2 SYDVKM. V was cut by 5 bases and J by 2 bases, with 7 bases left in between.

The chain recombines TRBV7-8 with TRBJ1-1, with D hard to call. This CDR3 has 17 residues. Trimming took off 4 bases at V and 0 bases at J, with 18 bases between the two ends. Looked up from germline, CDR1 is SGHVS and CDR2 is FQNEAQ. Written as DNA, the CDR3 is TGTGCCAGCAGCTCACGTGCCCGGGTTAGCATGAACACTGAAGCTTTCTTT. This translates into CASSSRARVSMNTEAFF.

This clonotype was counted between two and nine times. The chain links TRBV15 to TRBJ1-5; D remains unclear. The CDR3 covers 17 residues. Germline loops: CDR1 LNHNV, CDR2 YYDKDF (reference sequence). Trimming took off 5 bases at V and 0 bases at J, with 17 bases between the two ends. The CDR3 DNA is TGTGCCACCAGCGGCCGGGATGAGATTCTTAGCAATCAGCCCCAGCATTTT. It specifies CATSGRDEILSNQPQHF.

The chain joins TRBV5-1 to TRBJ1-4; maybe TRBD1 (6 bases). The CDR3 loop spans 14 amino acids. The ends were cut back, 4 bases at V and 12 bases at J, with 19 bases in the middle. Germline V gene lookup returns CDR1 SGHRS and CDR2 YFSETQ. CDR3 region: CASSVWTDRAELFF. DNA of the CDR3: TGCGCCAGCAGCGTATGGACAGATCGGGCAGAACTGTTTTTT.

This clonotype was seen a single time. The chain carries TRBV20-1 and TRBJ2-1; 8 bases agree with TRBD2. This CDR3 is 16 amino acids long. V gave up 0 bases and J gave up 3 bases; unmatched junction bases: 7. In germline, CDR1 is DFQATT, CDR2 SNEGSKA (reference sequence). The CDR3 sequence: CSAREPGTRRYNEQFF. The CDR3 bases are TGCAGTGCTAGAGAGCCCGGGACTAGGCGCTACAATGAGCAGTTCTTC.

The rearrangement joins TRBV12-3 or TRBV12-4 to TRBJ1-2, with D unresolved. Trimming cost V 1 base and J 3 bases, with 30 bases left between them. The CDR3 totals 21 residues. In nucleotides, the CDR3 is TGTGCCAGCAGTTTAGTCAACCGCTCCCCCTATAGTACCGGCTCGGACTATGGCTACACCTTC. Residues: CASSLVNRSPYSTGSDYGYTF.

This clonotype has a handful of counts. This chain uses TRBV20-1 with TRBJ1-1; the match to TRBD1 covers 7 bases. The CDR3 is 15 residues long. In germline, CDR1 is DFQATT, CDR2 SNEGSKA (reference sequence). Trimming took 3 bases from V and 0 from J; bases not matched to a gene: 7. CDR3 protein: CSASRPQGVNTEAFF. CDR3 nucleotides: TGCAGTGCTAGCAGACCCCAGGGGGTGAACACTGAAGCTTTCTTT.

This clonotype was detected only a few times. V usage is TRBV12-3 or TRBV12-4 and J usage is TRBJ1-5; D uncertain. Trimming cost V 2 bases and J 10 bases, with 12 bases left between them. The CDR3 sequence is 13 residues long. The CDR3 sequence is CASSLSRTVPQHF. CDR3 in DNA: TGTGCCAGCAGTTTAAGCCGGACCGTTCCCCAGCATTTT.

V usage is TRBV5-1 and J usage is TRBJ1-3; D unresolved. The CDR3 has 14 residues. Trimming pared 0 bases from V and 2 bases from J, leaving 6 bases between. Germline V gene lookup returns CDR1 SGHRS and CDR2 YFSETQ. CDR3 bases: TGCGCCAGCAGCTTGGAGACTGCTGGAAACACCATATATTTT. This codes for CASSLETAGNTIYF.

This chain links TRBV5-4 with TRBJ2-3; 7 positions match TRBD2. This CDR3 is built from 15 residues. Germline CDR1 and CDR2: SGHNT and YYREEE (reference sequence). V shed 1 base and J 2 bases; nucleotides not matched to a gene: 4. CDR3 bases: TGTGCCAGCAGCTTGATTCTAGCGGCCACAGATACGCAGTATTTT. Translating it yields CASSLILAATDTQYF.